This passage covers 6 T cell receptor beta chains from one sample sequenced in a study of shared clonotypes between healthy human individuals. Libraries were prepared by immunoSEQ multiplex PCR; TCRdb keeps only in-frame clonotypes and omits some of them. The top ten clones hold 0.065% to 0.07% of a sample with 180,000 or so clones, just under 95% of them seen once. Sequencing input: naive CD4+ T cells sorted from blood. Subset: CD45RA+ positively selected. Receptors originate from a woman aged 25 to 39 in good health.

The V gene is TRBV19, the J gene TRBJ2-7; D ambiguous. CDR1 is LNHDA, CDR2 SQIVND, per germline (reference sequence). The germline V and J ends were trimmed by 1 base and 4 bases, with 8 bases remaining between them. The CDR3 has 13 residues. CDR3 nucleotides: TGTGCCAGTAGTATAGCGGACCTATACGAGCAGTACTTC. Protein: CASSIADLYEQYF. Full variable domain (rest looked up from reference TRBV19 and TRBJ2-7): DGGITQSPKYLFRKEGQNVTLSCEQNLNHDAMYWYRQDPGQGLRLIYYSQIVNDFQKGDIAEGYSVSREKKESFPLTVTSAQKNPTAFYLCASSIADLYEQYFGPGTRLTVT.

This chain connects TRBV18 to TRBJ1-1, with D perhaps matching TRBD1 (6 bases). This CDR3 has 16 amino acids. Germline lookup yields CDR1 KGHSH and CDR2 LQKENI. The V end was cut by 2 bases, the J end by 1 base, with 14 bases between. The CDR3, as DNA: TGTGCCAGCTCACCATTCTCAAGGGGGGAGAACACTGAAGCTTTCTTT. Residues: CASSPFSRGENTEAFF.

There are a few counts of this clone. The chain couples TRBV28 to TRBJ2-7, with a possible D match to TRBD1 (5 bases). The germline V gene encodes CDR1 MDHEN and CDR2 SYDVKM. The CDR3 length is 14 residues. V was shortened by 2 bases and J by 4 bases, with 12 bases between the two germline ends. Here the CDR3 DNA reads TGTGCCAGCAGTTTAGTGTCGACAGAATACGAGCAGTACTTC. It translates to CASSLVSTEYEQYF.

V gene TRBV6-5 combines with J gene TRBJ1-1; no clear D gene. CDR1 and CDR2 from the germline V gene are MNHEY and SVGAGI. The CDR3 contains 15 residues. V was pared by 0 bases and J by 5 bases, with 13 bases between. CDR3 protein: CASSYSIGLSTEAFF. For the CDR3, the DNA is TGTGCCAGCAGTTACTCGATTGGGTTGAGTACTGAAGCTTTCTTT.

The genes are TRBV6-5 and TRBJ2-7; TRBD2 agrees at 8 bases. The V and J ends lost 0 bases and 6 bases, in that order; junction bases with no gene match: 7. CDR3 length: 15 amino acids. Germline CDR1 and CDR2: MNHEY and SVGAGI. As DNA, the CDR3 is TGTGCCAGCAGTTACTCGTCGGGAGGGCCGACCGAGCAGTACTTC. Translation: CASSYSSGGPTEQYF.

The CDR3 DNA reads TGTGCCAGCATCCTAGCGGGAGTGGAGACCCAGTACTTC. This codes for CASILAGVETQYF. The chain is built from TRBV6-1 and TRBJ2-5; 10 nucleotides agree with TRBD2. V was pared by 7 bases and J by 5 bases, with 4 bases of the junction left unmatched. CDR3 length: 13 residues. Germline V CDR1 and CDR2: MNHNS, SASEGT.